Listed below are T cell receptor beta chains from one sample, sequenced in a study of T cell responses to AZD1222 COVID-19 vaccine. Method: immunoSEQ multiplex PCR; TCRdb's copy keeps in-frame clones and lacks some. Of about 180,000 clones detected, 94% appear once; the ten largest clones hold more than 1.5%. The sequences come from peripheral blood, collected 28 days after the second AZD1222 dose. The receptor source for this set is an adult who received the AZD1222 COVID-19 vaccine. Both conserved end residues are trimmed from each CDR3.

v_call	j_call	cdr3_aa
TRBV5-5	TRBJ1-1	ASSLGAGRTNTEAF
TRBV27	TRBJ2-1	ASSHGTSGYNEQF
TRBV4-3	TRBJ1-3	ASSHELRGFEGNTIY
TRBV28	TRBJ1-5	ASSLRGVQPQH
TRBV18	TRBJ2-7	ASSLSYEQY
TRBV7-9	TRBJ2-1	ASSLLTGGLTHNEQF
TRBV7-3	TRBJ2-7	ASSLGLGAAYEQY
TRBV5-5	TRBJ1-5	ASSLAPGNQPQH
TRBV28	TRBJ1-1	ARRSRGRQMNTEAF
TRBV4-3	TRBJ1-4	ASSQVGRTVDPNEKLF
TRBV5-4	TRBJ2-7	ASSFGAGGSEQY
TRBV19	TRBJ1-4	ASSSPGSKPKLF
TRBV24-1	TRBJ2-3	ATSDTSGRSTDTQY
TRBV28	TRBJ2-4	ASGLQGGKNIQY
TRBV19	TRBJ1-1	ASSQTSWVMNTEAF
TRBV19	TRBJ1-1	ASSIGAGMDTEAF
TRBV11-2	TRBJ1-1	ASTKRRGTEAF
TRBV3-1/TRBV3-2	TRBJ2-3	ASSPIAGGRTDTQY
TRBV7-2	TRBJ2-6	ASRGGRSRPGANVLT
TRBV2	TRBJ1-3	ASSEGFFSGNTIY
TRBV6-1	TRBJ1-1	ASSEATLLGGNTEAF
TRBV9	TRBJ2-7	ASSPASLPYEQY
TRBV7-6	TRBJ2-5	ASSPRTAQETQY
TRBV30	TRBJ2-6	AWSVQRAGANVLT
TRBV6-6	TRBJ2-7	ASASGTGGYEQY
TRBV5-1	TRBJ2-7	ASSYRTGTGFAYEQY
TRBV29-1	TRBJ1-1	SVGQGHTEAF
TRBV6-5	TRBJ2-4	ASSYRGRGDIQY
TRBV29-1	TRBJ1-1	SVGQGDLNTEAF
TRBV2	TRBJ1-3	ASSEGSSFTGNTIY
TRBV5-1	TRBJ1-1	ASSVDRTEAF
TRBV5-5	TRBJ2-1	ASSLSTSGETFSYNEQF
TRBV28	TRBJ1-2	ASNIPGGAEVYGYT
TRBV30	TRBJ2-2	ASGQGIGGELF
TRBV2	TRBJ1-2	ASREYPDSDLASFSGYT
TRBV30	TRBJ1-2	AWSPAYGYT
TRBV19	TRBJ1-4	ASSMWGGEKLF
TRBV6-5	TRBJ1-1	ASSYSGMNTEAF
TRBV5-4	TRBJ2-2	ASSPGRGSVNTGELF
TRBV6-5	TRBJ1-3	ASSYDGSGGNTIY
TRBV5-6	TRBJ1-2	ASSPSAGSYGYT
TRBV7-8	TRBJ2-2	ASSLSAGRRTGELF
TRBV20-1	TRBJ2-7	SARRKNEQY
TRBV3-1/TRBV3-2	TRBJ1-6	ASSQVEGGKSPLH
TRBV5-5	TRBJ1-6	ASSLSSSYNSPLH
TRBV5-1	TRBJ2-2	ASSFSGRAERTGELF
TRBV5-4	TRBJ1-2	ASSLDNNYGYT
TRBV7-2	TRBJ2-7	ASSNGWGTYEQY